This record concerns one T cell receptor beta chain sequence. This clone was found a few times. Its specific antigen is unknown. Base quality data are lacking; no much larger clone is found one base away. The sample belongs to a study of blood T cell repertoires in COVID-19 (dated by TCRdb to between 2020 and 2021). Background on the whole study: Samples covering the acute and convalescent phases of COVID-19 were provided by collaborators in the United States, Italy and Spain. The prospective study material was composed of cDNA or gDNA derived from T cells, B-cell-depleted T cells, or PBMCs. Deeply sampled blood TCRbeta repertoires from subjects exposed to, actively infected with, or recovered from COVID-19 were included in the dataset. The repertoires were released in a freely available public database meant as a resource for research on the immune response to SARS-CoV-2. The samples were drawn from the first 160 participants of the ongoing ImmuneRACE study and from 1,254 subjects provided by 6 global collaborators. Nearly every sample came with metadata listing a de-identified subject ID, COVID-19 status, age in years and sex. Where available, HLA class I and class II types were obtained from metadata supplied by the sample provider rather than from assay-based typing.

Paper-wide results and their limitations: The quantity of clinical and demographic metadata differed by source and by participant and was supplied without curation.

Enrolling through a virtual design, the prospective study's participants ranged in age from roughly 18 to 89 years and lived across about two dozen United States geographic areas. Cohort assignment in the prospective study relied on participant-reported clinical history from a screening survey and a study questionnaire. For ImmuneRACE Cohort 3, a participant was defined as recovered based on two consecutive negative NP/OP PCR tests, clearance by a healthcare professional, or resolution of symptoms. Mobile phlebotomists in the prospective study collected whole blood, serum and a nasopharyngeal or oropharyngeal swab from every participant. Over a roughly 2-month period, participants in the prospective study had the option of providing additional blood draws and questionnaires. Before DNA extraction, blood samples from the prospective study were shipped at room temperature or frozen. TCRbeta CDR3 regions were amplified from genomic DNA by means of the immunoSEQ Assay, a bias-controlled multiplex PCR. Concerning the study's data processing: The number of nucleated cells in each sample was estimated by amplification of reference gene primers within the assay. To quantify the absolute abundance of each unique TCRbeta CDR3 rearrangement, sequence reads were collapsed and filtered. For each sample, productive Simpson clonality was calculated as the square root of Simpson's diversity index over productive rearrangements. The table was pulled from immuneACCESS by TCRdb, which kept in-frame rearrangements only. Such tables lose some clones; where checked, under half of the loss comes from unresolved V genes, and the rest has no known cause. V and J calls and clone size are as listed in that table; D and trimming were resolved from the DNA. A total of about 250,000 clones appear in this sample, roughly 80% of them only once. Around 3.5% of the sample is taken by the ten largest.

The CDR3 spans 16 residues, from the cysteine through the phenylalanine. Only the CDR3 portion is preserved as DNA: 48 bases, with reading frame beginning at the first base. V is trimmed back by 5 bases and J by 5 bases, and the junction contains 11 bases that no gene match accounts for. For CDR1 and CDR2, the germline V gene lists KGHSH and LQKENI. The sequence came from a man aged 45 to 65 who had recovered from COVID-19. In this chain, TRBV18 is recombined with TRBJ1-4, and 7 junctional nucleotides match TRBD1. Sequencing was done on a sample of PBMCs or T cells enriched from blood (not recorded which). The DNA sequence is as follows: TGTGCCAGCTCAGCCCTTCTACAGGGGAAGAATGAAAAACTGTTTTTT. This gives the protein CASSALLQGKNEKLFF.